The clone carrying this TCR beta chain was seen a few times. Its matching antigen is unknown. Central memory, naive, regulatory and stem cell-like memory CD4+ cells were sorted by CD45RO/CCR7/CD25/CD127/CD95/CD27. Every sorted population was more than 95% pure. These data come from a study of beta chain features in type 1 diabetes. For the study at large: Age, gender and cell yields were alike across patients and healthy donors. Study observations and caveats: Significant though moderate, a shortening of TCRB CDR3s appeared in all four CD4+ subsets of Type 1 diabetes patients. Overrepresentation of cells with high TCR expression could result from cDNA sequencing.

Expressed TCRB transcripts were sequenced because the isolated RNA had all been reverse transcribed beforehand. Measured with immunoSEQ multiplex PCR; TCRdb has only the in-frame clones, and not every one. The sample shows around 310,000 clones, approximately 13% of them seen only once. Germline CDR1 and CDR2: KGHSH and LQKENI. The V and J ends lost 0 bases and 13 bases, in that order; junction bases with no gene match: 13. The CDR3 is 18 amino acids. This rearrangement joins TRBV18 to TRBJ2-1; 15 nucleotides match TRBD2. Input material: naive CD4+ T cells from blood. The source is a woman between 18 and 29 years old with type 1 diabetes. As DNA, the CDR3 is TGTGCCAGCTCACCACCGGAGGGACTAGCGGGAGGTCTAGGGAGACAGTTCTTC. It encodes CASSPPEGLAGGLGRQFF.